A selection of T cell receptor beta chains follows, all from one sample in a study of blood T cell repertoires in COVID-19. Generated by immunoSEQ multiplex PCR, the TCRdb table keeps only in-frame clones and is missing some. The sample has approximately 180,000 clones, 85% to 90% seen once. The sample consisted of peripheral blood. These receptor sequences come from a human donor in a cohort sampled during active COVID-19. Each CDR3 is given with its conserved first and last residue. Fields, in order: J gene, D gene, clone size, V gene, CDR3 protein, CDR3 DNA. A D gene is named only where the DNA matches it firmly. Some rows have no size entry. The others give once, few or many, or a class for an expanded clone.

TRBJ2-7,TRBD1,.,TRBV5-1,CASSPSQGAAYEQYF,TGCGCCAGCAGCCCCTCTCAGGGGGCGGCCTACGAGCAGTACTTC
TRBJ2-7,.,.,TRBV5-1,CASSALQGLGYEQYF,TGCGCCAGCAGCGCGCTACAGGGTTTGGGCTACGAGCAGTACTTC
TRBJ2-3,.,.,TRBV28,CASKQGGRTDTQYF,TGTGCCAGCAAACAGGGAGGGAGAACAGATACGCAGTATTTT
TRBJ1-5,.,.,TRBV19,CASSGREGWQPQHF,TGTGCCAGTAGTGGCAGGGAGGGGTGGCAGCCCCAGCATTTT
TRBJ1-6,.,.,TRBV4-3,CASSQGEGVDSPLHF,TGCGCCAGCAGCCAAGGCGAGGGTGTGGATTCACCCCTCCACTTT
TRBJ2-2,.,.,TRBV7-9,CASSLQGLGGELFF,TGTGCCAGCAGCTTACAGGGTCTGGGCGGGGAGCTGTTTTTT
TRBJ2-1,.,.,TRBV30,CAWTPVGATSYNEQFF,TGTGCCTGGACGCCCGTGGGAGCGACCTCCTACAATGAGCAGTTCTTC
TRBJ2-3,TRBD1,.,TRBV19,CASSVTGVGADTQYF,TGTGCCAGTAGTGTGACAGGGGTTGGGGCAGATACGCAGTATTTT
TRBJ2-5,.,once,TRBV6-1,CASSERSIQETQYF,TGTGCCAGCAGTGAACGTAGTATCCAAGAGACCCAGTACTTC
TRBJ2-7,TRBD2,.,TRBV5-4,CASSLGGPGLAQQYF,TGTGCCAGCAGCTTGGGGGGGCCGGGACTAGCGCAACAGTACTTC
TRBJ2-1,.,once,TRBV7-2,CASRNGQGSYNEQFF,TGTGCCAGCAGGAACGGGCAGGGCTCCTACAATGAGCAGTTCTTC
TRBJ2-7,.,once,TRBV6-2/TRBV6-3,CASSQDRLTNF,TGTGCCAGCAGTCAGGACCGACTAACGAACTTC
TRBJ2-3,.,.,TRBV7-2,CASSLGRQGLGTDTQYF,TGTGCCAGCAGCTTAGGCCGGCAGGGTCTAGGCACAGATACGCAGTATTTT
TRBJ2-7,.,once,TRBV20-1,CSASGGAEQYF,TGCAGTGCTAGCGGCGGGGCCGAGCAGTACTTC
TRBJ2-7,.,.,TRBV4-1,CASSPTGFEQYF,TGCGCCAGCAGCCCAACAGGGTTCGAGCAGTACTTC
TRBJ1-5,.,.,TRBV28,CASSVGPGGNQPQHF,TGTGCCAGCAGTGTGGGACCGGGGGGCAATCAGCCCCAGCATTTT
TRBJ2-7,.,.,TRBV30,CAWSDSGVAEQYF,TGTGCCTGGAGCGACTCGGGGGTTGCCGAGCAGTACTTC
TRBJ1-2,.,few,TRBV5-1,CASSAGTSGGYTF,TGCGCCAGCAGCGCCGGGACATCAGGAGGCTACACCTTC
TRBJ2-1,.,.,TRBV29-1,CSVGGPRDRWGNEQFF,TGCAGCGTGGGGGGGCCGCGGGACAGGTGGGGCAATGAGCAGTTCTTC
TRBJ1-1,TRBD1,.,TRBV5-1,CASSPGQGSMNTEAFF,TGCGCCAGCAGCCCGGGACAGGGGAGCATGAACACTGAAGCTTTCTTT
TRBJ2-7,TRBD1,.,TRBV28,CASRDRYEQYF,TGTGCCAGCAGGGACAGGTACGAGCAGTACTTC
TRBJ2-7,.,.,TRBV5-4,CASSKQDEQYF,TGTGCCAGCAGCAAACAGGACGAGCAGTACTTC
TRBJ2-4,.,.,TRBV19,CASSHRTVGGNIQYF,TGTGCCAGTAGTCACCGGACAGTGGGGGGGAACATTCAGTACTTC
TRBJ1-4,.,.,TRBV27,CASSLVSGMNEKLFF,TGTGCCAGCAGTTTAGTTTCCGGGATGAATGAAAAACTGTTTTTT
TRBJ2-7,.,.,TRBV4-2,CASSLASEQYF,TGTGCCAGCAGCTTAGCCAGCGAGCAGTACTTC
TRBJ2-3,TRBD2,.,TRBV11-2,CASSLESGKDTQYF,TGTGCCAGCAGCTTAGAAAGCGGGAAAGATACGCAGTATTTT
TRBJ2-4,TRBD1,.,TRBV9,CASSRDRVGHIQYF,TGTGCCAGCAGCCGGGACAGGGTAGGTCACATTCAGTACTTC
TRBJ2-3,.,.,TRBV9,CASSVAHGVSTDTQYF,TGTGCCAGCAGCGTAGCCCACGGGGTGAGCACAGATACGCAGTATTTT
TRBJ2-7,.,few,TRBV6-5,CASSYSYGRYEQYF,TGTGCCAGCAGTTACTCGTACGGCAGGTACGAGCAGTACTTC
TRBJ2-3,TRBD2,.,TRBV5-1,CASSWGAGSTDTQYF,TGCGCCAGCAGCTGGGGAGCGGGGAGCACAGATACGCAGTATTTT
TRBJ1-4,TRBD1,.,TRBV5-1,CASSLVGTGSNEKLFF,TGCGCCAGCAGCTTGGTGGGGACAGGTAGTAATGAAAAACTGTTTTTT
TRBJ2-3,TRBD2,once,TRBV2,CASGAGGRTDTQYF,TGTGCCAGCGGGGCGGGGGGCCGCACAGATACGCAGTATTTT
TRBJ1-4,.,once,TRBV6-1,CASSESPGLNEKLFF,TGTGCCAGCAGTGAATCGCCAGGGCTTAATGAAAAACTGTTTTTT
TRBJ1-2,.,.,TRBV5-1,CASSLALTGSGYTF,TGCGCCAGCAGCTTGGCCCTAACAGGGTCTGGCTACACCTTC
TRBJ2-7,.,.,TRBV2,CASGGWTAYEQYF,TGTGCCAGCGGGGGTTGGACAGCCTACGAGCAGTACTTC
TRBJ1-3,.,.,TRBV15,CATSRDRGGNTIYF,TGTGCCACCAGCAGAGACAGGGGTGGAAACACCATATATTTT
TRBJ1-4,TRBD1,.,TRBV4-2,CASSQTGTGAKKLFF,TGTGCCAGCAGCCAAACCGGGACAGGGGCAAAAAAACTGTTTTTT
TRBJ2-3,TRBD1,.,TRBV27,CASSLGTGGPDTQYF,TGTGCCAGCAGTTTAGGGACAGGGGGCCCAGATACGCAGTATTTT
TRBJ1-6,TRBD1,.,TRBV3-1/TRBV3-2,CASSQVGQGAGSPLHF,TGTGCCAGCAGCCAAGTCGGGCAGGGGGCCGGTTCACCCCTCCACTTT
TRBJ1-1,TRBD1,.,TRBV20-1,CSASRRGRTEAFF,TGCAGTGCTAGTAGGAGGGGGCGAACTGAAGCTTTCTTT
TRBJ2-2,TRBD2,.,TRBV6-5,CASSLAGNTGELFF,TGTGCCAGTTCGCTAGCGGGGAACACCGGGGAGCTGTTTTTT
TRBJ2-1,.,.,TRBV5-4,CASSLGRNNEQFF,TGTGCCAGCAGCTTGGGCAGGAACAATGAGCAGTTCTTC
TRBJ2-7,.,.,TRBV3-1/TRBV3-2,CASSQVRSSYEQYF,TGTGCCAGCAGCCAAGTCCGGAGCTCCTACGAGCAGTACTTC
TRBJ2-1,.,.,TRBV28,CASSSSGRHYNEQFF,TGTGCCAGCAGTAGTAGCGGAAGACACTACAATGAGCAGTTCTTC
TRBJ1-1,.,.,TRBV29-1,CSVEDVGKLNTEAFF,TGCAGCGTTGAAGATGTGGGCAAGCTGAACACTGAAGCTTTCTTT
TRBJ2-2,.,.,TRBV11-2,CASSRTGTGELFF,TGTGCCAGCAGCAGGACTGGCACCGGGGAGCTGTTTTTT